This T cell receptor (beta chain) was profiled in a study of brain T cells in children with intractable seizures. Study conclusions and caveats: Pre-surgery blood may have been undersampled, hiding some clones. Top 50 brain clonotypes included both public and private clones.

TCRdb keeps only in-frame clones here, not all; method: immunoSEQ multiplex PCR. The sample comprises more than 7,500 clones, roughly 75% of which are singletons, and approximately 8.3% rests with the top ten. V was pared by 4 bases and J by 9 bases, with 20 bases between. CDR3 size: 15 residues. Germline values: CDR1 SGHNT, CDR2 YYREEE (reference sequence). Only cases whose brain tissue showed the highest T cell transcript signatures were sequenced. Pre-surgery treatment included at least one anti-epileptic drug. Concerning this clone itself: Antigen specificity is unknown.

Sequencing used resected brain tissue, obtained at surgery. The chain recombines TRBV5-4 with TRBJ1-5; D is unresolved. This clonotype originated in a boy under two years old with tuberous sclerosis and intractable seizures. The CDR3 spells CASSPDGPGSRPQHF. In DNA, the CDR3 is TGTGCCAGCAGCCCGGACGGTCCGGGATCACGGCCCCAGCATTTT.